The 21 T cell receptor beta chains given below trace back to one sample, sequenced in a study of T cells in Graves' hyperthyroidism and ophthalmopathy. RNA transcripts gave rise to amplified TCR beta CDR3 regions. Researchers ran a first-round RT-PCR on the TCR CDR3 using the HTBI primer set. TCRdb itself ran the multiplex PCR reads through MiXCR, one entry per CDR3 protein. The sample has around 360,000 distinct CDR3 sequences; approximately 14% are singletons. Input material: blood. These receptor sequences come from a woman aged 60-75 years with Graves' ophthalmopathy.

This clonotype was observed at least ten times. The genes are TRBV11-2 and TRBJ2-7, with 12 bases aligning to TRBD2. The CDR3 totals 15 residues. Germline CDR1 SGHAT, CDR2 FQNNGV. V was pared by 5 bases and J by 2 bases, with 4 bases of the junction left unmatched. Here the CDR3 reads CASSHTSGGPYEQYF. DNA for the CDR3: TGTGCCAGCAGCCACACTAGCGGGGGGCCCTACGAGCAGTACTTC.

Note on this clonotype: Possible read error: a much larger clone is one base away. This sequence joins TRBV5-1 and TRBJ2-2, with D possibly being TRBD1 (7 bases). The CDR3 consists of 14 residues. Germline CDR1 reads SGHRS; CDR2 reads YFSETQ. V was clipped by 4 bases and J by 4 bases, with 11 bases between them. This CDR3 reads CASSGGTATGELFF. The DNA for the CDR3 is TGCGCCAGCAGCGGCGGGACAGCCACCGGGGAGCTGTTTTTT.

The rearrangement uses TRBV20-1 and TRBJ1-6; D gene uncertain. The length of the CDR3 is 15 residues. Germline lookup yields CDR1 DFQATT and CDR2 SNEGSKA (reference sequence). Deletions cut 8 bases from V and 2 bases from J, with 16 bases between. DNA for the CDR3: TGCAGTTCCCGTCCCCATAGAGCCTATAATTCACCCCTCCACTTT. This gives the protein CSSRPHRAYNSPLHF.

This clonotype was observed at least ten times. This chain's CDR3 is CSARGTSGAADTQYF. The CDR3 DNA is TGCAGTGCTAGGGGGACTAGCGGGGCGGCGGATACGCAGTATTTT. The V gene is TRBV20-1, the J gene TRBJ2-3; TRBD2 aligns across 13 bases. The CDR3 sequence is 15 residues long. Looked up from germline, CDR1 is DFQATT and CDR2 is SNEGSKA (reference sequence). J gave up 6 bases and V 3 bases, and 6 bases lay outside the gene matches.

This clonotype showed up many times. The rearrangement joins TRBV27 to TRBJ2-3; 9 nucleotides agree with TRBD1. CDR3 length: 13 residues. Germline loops: CDR1 MNHEY, CDR2 SMNVEV (reference sequence). V lost 5 bases to trimming and J lost 9 bases; unmatched junction nucleotides: 6. CDR3 in amino acids: CASSIPGQGTQYF. Here the CDR3 DNA reads TGTGCCAGCAGTATCCCCGGACAGGGGACGCAGTATTTT.

Many counts were recorded for this clonotype. The rearrangement joins TRBV3-1 to TRBJ2-3; a weak D match, TRBD2 (6 bases). The germline V gene encodes CDR1 LGHDT and CDR2 YNNKEL (reference sequence). V was shortened by 1 base and J by 4 bases, with 9 bases between the two germline ends. This CDR3 has 14 amino acids. The DNA of the CDR3 is TGTGCCAGCAGCCAAGCGGGAGTGTCAGATACGCAGTATTTT. Amino acid sequence: CASSQAGVSDTQYF.

This sequence joins TRBV6-1 and TRBJ1-5, with 8 bases that match TRBD1. The CDR3 length is 14 residues. Trimming removed 6 bases from V and 4 bases from J; junction bases left unmatched: 5. The germline V gene encodes CDR1 MNHNS and CDR2 SASEGT. The CDR3 region is CASRRDRINQPQHF. CDR3 in DNA: TGTGCCAGCAGGCGGGACAGGATAAATCAGCCCCAGCATTTT.

A few counts support this clonotype. The chain is built from TRBV24-1 and TRBJ2-1; 13 nucleotides match TRBD2. V was pared by 1 base and J by 9 bases, with 5 bases of the junction left unmatched. The germline CDR1 and CDR2 sequences are KGHDR and SFDVKD. The length of the CDR3 is 16 residues. DNA of the CDR3: TGTGCCACCAGTGATTTCGGACTAGCGGGAGCTAGTGAGCAGTTCTTC. Protein: CATSDFGLAGASEQFF.

This clonotype was found many times. The DNA for the CDR3 is TGCAGTGCTTCCTCCTACAATGAGCAGTTCTTC. Translation: CSASSYNEQFF. This chain joins TRBV20-1 and TRBJ2-1; no firm D call. Trimming pared 5 bases from V and 0 bases from J, leaving 2 bases between. CDR1 is DFQATT and CDR2 is SNEGSKA in the germline V gene (reference sequence). The CDR3 length is 11 residues.

This clonotype appeared many times. The gene calls are TRBV7-3 and TRBJ2-1, with TRBD1 as a possible D gene (5 bases). The CDR3 is 14 amino acids. With 1 base removed from V and 3 bases from J, the gap between germline ends came to 7 bases. Looked up from germline, CDR1 is SGHTA and CDR2 is FQGTGA. The CDR3 coding sequence is TGTGCCAGCAGCTTAAGGCAGGGCTACAATGAGCAGTTCTTC. Translating gives CASSLRQGYNEQFF.

This clonotype was seen many times. The genes are TRBV3-1 and TRBJ2-5; either TRBD1 or TRBD2 may fit D (5 bases each). There are 12 residues in the CDR3. V shed 0 bases and J shed 7 bases, with 6 bases lying between them. Germline loops: CDR1 LGHDT, CDR2 YNNKEL (reference sequence). CDR3 sequence: CASSQEGTTQYF. The DNA for the CDR3 is TGTGCCAGCAGCCAAGAGGGGACGACCCAGTACTTC.

About this clonotype: A much larger clonotype is one base distant, so this may be a read error. The chain employs TRBV12-3 or TRBV12-4 and TRBJ1-5; D perhaps matches TRBD1 (5 bases). The CDR3 has 14 amino acids. V gave up 6 bases and J gave up 9 bases, with 18 bases separating them. CDR3 region: CASSHGRDLRPQHF. The CDR3 DNA is TGTGCCAGCAGCCATGGCAGGGACCTTCGGCCCCAGCATTTT.

This clonotype was recorded at least ten times. J is TRBJ2-1 and V is TRBV3-1; D is uncertain. V lost 0 bases and J lost 0, with 6 bases in between. The length of the CDR3 is 15 residues. Germline assignment: CDR1 LGHDT and CDR2 YNNKEL (reference sequence). CDR3 protein: CASSQDTGSYNEQFF. The CDR3 nucleotides are TGTGCCAGCAGCCAAGACACGGGCTCCTACAATGAGCAGTTCTTC.

Ten or more counts support this clonotype. V is TRBV30 and J is TRBJ2-7; TRBD1 matches 9 bases. CDR3 length: 14 amino acids. J gave up 5 bases and V 3 bases, and 8 bases lay outside the gene matches. Looked up from germline, CDR1 is GTSNPN and CDR2 is SVGIG (reference sequence). CDR3 amino acids: CAWRTGTGSHEQYF. CDR3 coding DNA: TGTGCCTGGAGAACCGGGACAGGGTCCCACGAGCAGTACTTC.

The CDR3 DNA follows: TGTGCCAGCCCGGGGACAGGGGACCCTCCCGGGCAGTATTTT. Its translation: CASPGTGDPPGQYF. J is TRBJ2-3 and V is TRBV6-1; 10 nucleotides line up with TRBD1. Germline V gives CDR1 MNHNS, CDR2 SASEGT. This CDR3 has 14 amino acids. V shed 8 bases, J shed 11 bases, and the junction held 13 bases outside the gene matches.

There are many counts of this clonotype. The chain couples TRBV5-1 to TRBJ1-1; D not resolved. The V end was cut by 0 bases, the J end by 1 base, with 7 bases between. From germline, CDR1 is SGHRS and CDR2 YFSETQ. This CDR3 is built from 14 residues. The CDR3 bases are TGCGCCAGCAGCTTGGGGTCGAGGAACACTGAAGCTTTCTTT. Translation: CASSLGSRNTEAFF. Using reference TRBV5-1 and TRBJ1-1 for the parts outside the CDR3, the full variable domain is KAGVTQTPRYLIKTRGQQVTLSCSPISGHRSVSWYQQTPGQGLQFLFEYFSETQRNKGNFPGRFSGRQFSNSRSEMNVSTLELGDSALYLCASSLGSRNTEAFFGQGTRLTVV.

The sample holds many counts of this clonotype. A much larger clone differs by one base, so this may be a read error. For the CDR3, the DNA is TGTGCCAGCAGCTTACCCACTAGCGGGGCATACAATGAGCAGTTCTTC. Translation gives CASSLPTSGAYNEQFF. The gene calls are TRBV11-2 and TRBJ2-1; 10 bases fit TRBD2. Germline loops: CDR1 SGHAT, CDR2 FQNNGV. V lost 2 bases and J lost 4; bases outside the gene matches: 5. This CDR3 has 16 amino acids. The variable domain in full, with the rest retrieved from reference TRBV11-2 and TRBJ2-1, is EAGVAQSPRYKIIEKRQSVAFWCNPISGHATLYWYQQILGQGPKLLIQFQNNGVVDDSQLPKDRFSAERLKGVDSTLKIQPAKLEDSAVYLCASSLPTSGAYNEQFFGPGTRLTVL.

Only one count was recorded for this clonotype. The gene calls are TRBV25-1 and TRBJ2-6, with a weak D call TRBD2 (6 bases). This CDR3 region has 16 residues. CDR1 is MGHDK and CDR2 is SYGVNS in the germline V gene. V shed 2 bases and J shed 2 bases, with 10 bases lying between them. This CDR3 reads CASSEGWGAGANVLTF. The CDR3 bases are TGTGCCAGCAGTGAAGGTTGGGGGGCTGGGGCCAACGTCCTGACTTTC.

A few counts support this clonotype. The chain recombines TRBV2 with TRBJ2-3; a weak D match, TRBD2 (5 bases). Germline assignment: CDR1 SNHLY and CDR2 FYNNEI. The CDR3 totals 14 residues. Trimming left V 8 bases short and J 1 base short, with 13 bases between. CDR3 sequence: CASHPAGRTDTQYF. CDR3 in DNA: TGTGCCAGCCACCCGGCGGGCCGCACAGATACGCAGTATTTT.

This clonotype was observed at least ten times. This rearrangement joins TRBV5-1 to TRBJ2-2; 10 bases fit TRBD2. The CDR3 loop spans 15 amino acids. CDR1 is SGHRS and CDR2 is YFSETQ in the germline V gene. V shed 4 bases and J 6 bases; nucleotides not matched to a gene: 6. CDR3 sequence reads: CASSPAAGGAGELFF. The CDR3 nucleotides read TGCGCCAGCAGCCCGGCAGCGGGAGGGGCCGGGGAGCTGTTTTTT.

This clonotype has a count of ten or more. This rearrangement joins TRBV3-1 to TRBJ2-7; D unclear. CDR3 length equals 16 residues. The V and J ends lost 2 bases and 0 bases respectively, with 14 bases between them. The germline V gene encodes CDR1 LGHDT and CDR2 YNNKEL (reference sequence). CDR3 residues: CASSQPGRTSSYEQYF. The CDR3 DNA follows: TGTGCCAGCAGCCAACCCGGACGGACGAGCTCCTACGAGCAGTACTTC.